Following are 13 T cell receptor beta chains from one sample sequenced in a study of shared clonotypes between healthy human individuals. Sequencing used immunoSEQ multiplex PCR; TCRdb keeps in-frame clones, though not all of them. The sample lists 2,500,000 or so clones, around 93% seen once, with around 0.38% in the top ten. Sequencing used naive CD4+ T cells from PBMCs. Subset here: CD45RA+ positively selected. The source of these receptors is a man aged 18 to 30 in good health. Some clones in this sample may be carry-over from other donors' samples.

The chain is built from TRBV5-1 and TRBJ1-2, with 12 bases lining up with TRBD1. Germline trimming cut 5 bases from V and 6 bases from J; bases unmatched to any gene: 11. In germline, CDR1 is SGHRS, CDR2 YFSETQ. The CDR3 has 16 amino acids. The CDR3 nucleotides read TGCGCCAGCAGTACAATTCCGGGACAGGGGGCGAATGGCTACACCTTC. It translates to CASSTIPGQGANGYTF.

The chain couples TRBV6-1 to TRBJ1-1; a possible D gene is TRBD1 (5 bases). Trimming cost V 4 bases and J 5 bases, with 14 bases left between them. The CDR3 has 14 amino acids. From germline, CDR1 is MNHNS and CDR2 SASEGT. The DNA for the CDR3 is TGTGCCAGCAGTGGGACAAATACTGTAACTGAAGCTTTCTTT. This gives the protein CASSGTNTVTEAFF.

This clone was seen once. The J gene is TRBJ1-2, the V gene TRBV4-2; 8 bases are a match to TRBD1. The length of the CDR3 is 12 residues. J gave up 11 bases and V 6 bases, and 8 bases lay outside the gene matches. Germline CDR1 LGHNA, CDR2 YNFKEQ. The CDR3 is CASRQTTGGYTF. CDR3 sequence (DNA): TGTGCCAGCAGGCAAACAACAGGGGGTTACACCTTC.

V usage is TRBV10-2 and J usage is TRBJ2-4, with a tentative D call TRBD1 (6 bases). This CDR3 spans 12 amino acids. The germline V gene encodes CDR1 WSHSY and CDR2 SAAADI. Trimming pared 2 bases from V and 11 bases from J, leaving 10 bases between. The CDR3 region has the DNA TGCGCCAGCAGTGAGGGGGGCCCCGTTCAGTACTTC. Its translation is CASSEGGPVQYF.

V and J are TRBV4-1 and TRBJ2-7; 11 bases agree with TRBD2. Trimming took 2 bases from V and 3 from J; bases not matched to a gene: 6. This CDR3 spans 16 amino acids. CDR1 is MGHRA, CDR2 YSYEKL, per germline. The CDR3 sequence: CASSQSPTSGIYEQYF. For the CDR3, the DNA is TGCGCCAGCAGCCAATCACCGACTAGCGGGATCTACGAGCAGTACTTC.

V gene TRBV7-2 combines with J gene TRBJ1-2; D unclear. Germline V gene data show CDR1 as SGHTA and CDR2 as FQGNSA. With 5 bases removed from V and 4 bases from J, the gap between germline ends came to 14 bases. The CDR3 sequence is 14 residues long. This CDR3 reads CASSTYSLGYGYTF. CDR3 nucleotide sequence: TGTGCCAGCAGCACCTATTCCCTGGGCTATGGCTACACCTTC.

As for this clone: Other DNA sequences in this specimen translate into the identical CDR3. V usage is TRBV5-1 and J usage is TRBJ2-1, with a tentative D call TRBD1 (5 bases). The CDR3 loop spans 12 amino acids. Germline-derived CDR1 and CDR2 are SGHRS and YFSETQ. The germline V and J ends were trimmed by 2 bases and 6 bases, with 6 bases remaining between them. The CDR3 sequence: CASSFQGNEQFF. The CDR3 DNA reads TGCGCCAGCAGCTTCCAGGGCAATGAGCAGTTCTTC.

The CDR3 region has the DNA TGTGCCAGCAGCTTAGGGACAGCTGGGGCCAACGTCCTGACTTTC. Amino acid sequence: CASSLGTAGANVLTF. The chain is built from TRBV11-2 and TRBJ2-6; maybe TRBD1 (6 bases). The CDR3 sequence is 15 residues long. In germline, CDR1 is SGHAT, CDR2 FQNNGV. V was shortened by 1 base and J by 2 bases, with 6 bases between the two germline ends.

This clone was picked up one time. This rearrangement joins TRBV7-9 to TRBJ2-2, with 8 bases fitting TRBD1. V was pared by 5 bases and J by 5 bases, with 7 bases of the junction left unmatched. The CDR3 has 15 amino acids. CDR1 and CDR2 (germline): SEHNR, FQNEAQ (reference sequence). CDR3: CASSPRTGRTGELFF. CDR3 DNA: TGTGCCAGCAGCCCACGGACAGGGAGAACCGGGGAGCTGTTTTTT.

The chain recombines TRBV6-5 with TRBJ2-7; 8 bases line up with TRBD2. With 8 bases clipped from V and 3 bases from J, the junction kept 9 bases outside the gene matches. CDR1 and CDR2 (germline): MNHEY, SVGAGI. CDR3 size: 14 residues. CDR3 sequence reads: CASGAGDKYYEQYF. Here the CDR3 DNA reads TGTGCCAGCGGAGCGGGAGATAAATACTACGAGCAGTACTTC.

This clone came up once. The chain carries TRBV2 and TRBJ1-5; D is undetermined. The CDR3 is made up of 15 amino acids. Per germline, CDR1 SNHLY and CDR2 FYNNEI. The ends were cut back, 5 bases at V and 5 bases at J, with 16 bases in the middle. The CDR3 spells CASSHDAGLHQPQHF. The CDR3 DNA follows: TGTGCCAGCAGTCACGATGCGGGTTTGCATCAGCCCCAGCATTTT.

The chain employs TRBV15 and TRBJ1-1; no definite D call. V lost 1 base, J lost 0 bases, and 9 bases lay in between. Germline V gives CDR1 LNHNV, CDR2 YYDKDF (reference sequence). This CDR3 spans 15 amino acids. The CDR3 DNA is TGTGCCACCAGCAGAGTCGACGGATTGAACACTGAAGCTTTCTTT. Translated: CATSRVDGLNTEAFF.

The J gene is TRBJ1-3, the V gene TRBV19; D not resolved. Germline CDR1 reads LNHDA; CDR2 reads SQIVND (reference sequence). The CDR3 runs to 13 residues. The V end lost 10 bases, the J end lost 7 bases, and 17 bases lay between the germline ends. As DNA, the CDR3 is TGTGCCACCGAGGAGGCCCCGGGGAACACCATATATTTT. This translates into CATEEAPGNTIYF.